Sequencing of this TCR beta chain was carried out in a study of T-cell reconstitution after alpha-beta-depleted transplantation in children. The CDR3 has 13 amino acids. The germline V gene has CDR1 SGHRS and CDR2 YFSETQ. J lost 9 bases, V lost 3 bases, and 7 bases had no gene match. Broader study findings: Alpha-beta T cells about two months after transplant reportedly derived from several hundred expanded graft clones.

This clonotype was seen repeatedly, ten times or more. Its specificity is not known. The library targeted TCRbeta and was prepared with unique molecular identifiers. From the PCR reads, TCRdb called clonotypes with MiXCR, one entry per CDR3 protein. This table holds just under 150,000 distinct CDR3 sequences, roughly 9% found once. The chain links TRBV5-1 to TRBJ1-1; 8 bases align to TRBD1. The material was PBMCs, mostly from graft donor cells, obtained 180 days after TCRalphabeta/CD19-depleted stem cell transplant. The TCR was taken from a female patient aged 2 to 10 who had a stem cell transplant for congenital amegakaryocytic thrombocytopenia, so the T cells may come from the graft donor. CDR3 region: CASSSTGATQAFF. In nucleotides, the CDR3 is TGCGCCAGCAGCTCGACAGGGGCCACACAAGCTTTCTTT.